The 13 T cell receptor beta chains listed next were all sequenced from one sample in a study of Graves' ophthalmopathy and Graves' hyperthyroidism. For repertoire sequencing, the TCR beta CDR3 regions were amplified from RNA transcripts. In the first round, RT-PCR was carried out with HTBI primers, and a multiplex PCR formed the second round. MiXCR, run by TCRdb on the multiplex PCR reads, gives a single entry per CDR3 protein. This sample has a few hundred thousand distinct CDR3 sequences; less than 20% occur once, and the top ten carry 5.5% to 8%. The sample consisted of peripheral blood. The source of these receptors is a woman under 30 with stable Graves' hyperthyroidism.

The sample holds many counts of this clonotype. The chain joins TRBV20-1 to TRBJ1-1, with TRBD1 matching over 9 bases. This CDR3 comprises 15 residues. V trimming: 3 bases; J trimming: 5 bases; junction bases outside the gene matches: 10. Germline-derived CDR1 and CDR2 are DFQATT and SNEGSKA (reference sequence). This CDR3 reads CSASYLNRGRTEAFF. The CDR3 DNA reads TGCAGTGCTAGTTACCTCAACAGGGGGCGGACTGAAGCTTTCTTT.

This clonotype was found many times. The V call is TRBV6-5, the J call TRBJ2-7; no firm D call. Germline V gene lookup returns CDR1 MNHEY and CDR2 SVGAGI. CDR3 length: 11 residues. Trimming left V 7 bases short and J 3 bases short, with 7 bases between. CDR3 sequence (DNA): TGTGCCAGCACCGATAGCTACGAGCAGTACTTC. Translating gives CASTDSYEQYF.

This clonotype showed up just once. The chain couples TRBV12-3 or TRBV12-4 to TRBJ2-7; 10 nucleotides align to TRBD1. This CDR3 is built from 15 residues. V was pared by 6 bases and J by 4 bases, with 9 bases of the junction left unmatched. Here the CDR3 DNA reads TGTGCCAGCAGCTCTACCGACAGGGGGCGGTACGAGCAGTACTTC. It is translated as CASSSTDRGRYEQYF.

About this clonotype itself: A read error may produce the germline difference seen at one junction end. V gene TRBV18 combines with J gene TRBJ2-7; the D gene is possibly TRBD1 (6 bases). The germline CDR1 and CDR2 sequences are KGHSH and LQKENI. The CDR3 has 13 amino acids. The CDR3 reads CSSSPGQLYEQYF. The CDR3 DNA reads as TGTTCCAGCTCACCCGGACAGTTATACGAGCAGTACTTC.

This clonotype has at least ten counts. The rearrangement joins TRBV15 to TRBJ1-2; D call uncertain. V lost 0 bases, J lost 6 bases, and 11 bases lay in between. The CDR3 runs 14 residues. Germline loops: CDR1 LNHNV, CDR2 YYDKDF (reference sequence). This CDR3 is CATSRDYREDGYTF. CDR3 bases: TGTGCCACCAGCAGAGATTATCGGGAGGATGGCTACACCTTC.

This sequence joins TRBV28 and TRBJ1-2, with unresolved D. This CDR3 is built from 12 residues. V was cut by 4 bases and J by 0 bases, with 3 bases left in between. Germline V CDR1 and CDR2: MDHEN, SYDVKM. The CDR3 loop is CASSSPNYGYTF. The CDR3 coding sequence is TGTGCCAGCAGTTCCCCTAACTATGGCTACACCTTC.

In this sample, this clonotype turned up many times. The V and J genes are TRBV7-3 and TRBJ2-7; D perhaps matches TRBD2 (6 bases). Germline V CDR1 and CDR2: SGHTA, FQGTGA. Trimming pared 6 bases from V and 4 bases from J, leaving 13 bases between. The CDR3 runs 13 residues. This CDR3 is CASSQRRGYEQYF. The CDR3 nucleotides read TGTGCCAGCAGTCAAAGGAGGGGTTACGAGCAGTACTTC.

This clonotype was seen many times. The chain couples TRBV7-9 to TRBJ2-5, with D hard to call. The CDR3 has 14 residues. Per germline, CDR1 SEHNR and CDR2 FQNEAQ (reference sequence). V gave up 5 bases and J gave up 2 bases, with 12 bases separating them. The CDR3 loop is CASSLLSQQETQYF. As DNA, the CDR3 is TGTGCCAGCAGCCTCCTTAGCCAGCAAGAGACCCAGTACTTC.

At least ten counts were recorded for this clonotype. This sequence joins TRBV29-1 and TRBJ1-1, with 9 bases lining up with TRBD1. After removal of 3 bases from V and 4 bases from J, the junction contained 9 bases not matched to a gene. In germline, CDR1 is SQVTM, CDR2 ANQGSEA. The CDR3 has 15 residues. The CDR3 here is CSVDVIGTGSTEAFF. CDR3 in DNA: TGCAGCGTTGACGTCATCGGGACAGGGTCCACTGAAGCTTTCTTT. The entire variable domain, with the rest obtained from reference TRBV29-1 and TRBJ1-1, is as follows: SAVISQKPSRDICQRGTSLTIQCQVDSQVTMMFWYRQQPGQSLTLIATANQGSEATYESGFVIDKFPISRPNLTFSTLTVSNMSPEDSSIYLCSVDVIGTGSTEAFFGQGTRLTVV.

This clonotype has at least ten counts. J is TRBJ1-2 and V is TRBV6-2 or TRBV6-3, with 12 bases aligning to TRBD1. The CDR3 spans 19 residues. Germline loops: CDR1 MNHEY, CDR2 SVGEGT. The J segment lost 3 bases and the V segment lost 8 bases, leaving 19 bases of the junction unmatched. Here the CDR3 DNA reads TGTGCCAGCCGGAAACTTCCCGGGACAGGGGGCCTCCTCTACTATGGCTACACCTTC. The encoded protein is CASRKLPGTGGLLYYGYTF.

Many counts were recorded for this clonotype. The chain is built from TRBV7-3 and TRBJ2-5; D gene uncertain. The germline gives CDR1 SGHTA, CDR2 FQGTGA. V lost 2 bases and J lost 1, with 8 bases in between. The CDR3 runs to 14 residues. Written as DNA, the CDR3 is TGTGCCAGCAGCTTAGTAGGGCTCCAAGAGACCCAGTACTTC. Its translation: CASSLVGLQETQYF.

About this clonotype: A read error may produce the germline difference seen at one junction end. V usage is TRBV11-2 and J usage is TRBJ2-5, with D uncertain. There are 14 residues in the CDR3. The germline gives CDR1 SGHAT, CDR2 FQNNGV. The CDR3 nucleotides read TGTGCCATCAGCTTAGATTGGTCAGGTCGGACCCTGTACTTC. Protein: CAISLDWSGRTLYF.

This clonotype was detected ten times or more. The rearrangement uses TRBV19 and TRBJ2-7, with no clear D. Germline V gene lookup returns CDR1 LNHDA and CDR2 SQIVND (reference sequence). V was cut by 6 bases and J by 0 bases, with 9 bases left in between. The CDR3 is 13 amino acids. The CDR3 loop reads CASRPWDSYEQYF. CDR3 DNA: TGTGCCAGTAGACCTTGGGACTCCTACGAGCAGTACTTC.